The entry below gives a single T cell receptor (beta chain) sequence along with its context. Its antigen is currently not known. Per-nucleotide qualities are absent, and no much larger clonotype sits a single base away. Full-length TCR variable regions were amplified by 5' RACE PCR using constant-region reverse primers, and then by semi-nested PCR using Nested Universal Primer A. The ReliaPrep RNA Cell Miniprep System was used to extract total RNA, which was then reverse transcribed into 5'RACE-ready cDNA with the SMARTer RACE 5'/3' Kit. Multiplex adaptors were used to barcode full-length TCR alpha and beta libraries, and the barcoded libraries were sequenced on an Illumina MiSeq. From the authors' description of their analysis: For each of nine subset-tissue groups, sequencing data from the five patients were pooled, and the groups were compared by unsupervised clustering of TCR gene usage. The Morisita-Horn index was used to calculate repertoire similarity, with shared sequences weighted according to their contribution to each repertoire. TCRdb reworked the public reads: Q25 trimming with fastp, MiXCR clone assembly, productive beta chains retained. Rows are combined by CDR3 protein, so each entry shows the most common genes and DNA. V and J calls and clone size were set by TCRdb, not the authors. This sample is represented by over 25,000 distinct CDR3 sequences; about 28% of them were singletons. Less than 4% of the sample is in the top ten clones.

These data originate in a study (dated by TCRdb to the mid-2010s). Background for the entire study: The study set out to test whether tumor-infiltrating Tregs in breast cancer get recruited from blood Tregs or are instead converted in situ from other CD4+ T cell subsets.

The Miltenyi Naive CD4+ T Cell Isolation kit was used to purify naive CD4+ T cells, and Tregs were depleted with CD25 microbeads. Tregs, naive and memory CD4+ T cells from tumor, blood and ipsilateral draining lymph nodes of a few breast cancer patients underwent full-length TCR alpha and beta sequencing. Tumor tissue and lymph nodes from ipsilateral axillary dissection were perfused with PBS, minced and digested with collagenase I and hyaluronidase. Mononuclear cells from lymph nodes or over 45 ml of peripheral blood were isolated by Ficoll density gradient centrifugation. A purity exceeding 90% was confirmed by FACS for the sorted cell populations. The CDR3 spans 16 residues, from the cysteine through the phenylalanine. The read is trimmed to its CDR3 DNA, 48 bases read in frame from base 1. Compared with germline, V lacks 5 bases and J lacks 3 bases; bases without a gene match: 11. CDR1 is given as SNHLY and CDR2 as FYNNEI, both from the germline V gene.

Results the study describes overall, beyond this receptor: The validation in the larger cohort was limited to a single TCR beta V-J rearrangement instead of whole repertoires. Tumor memory CD4+ T cell TCR gene usage clustered with blood and lymph node memory CD4+ cells and lymph node naive CD4+ cells. The TCR alpha and beta sequences of tumor-infiltrating Tregs showed the greatest overlap with tumor naive CD4+ T cells, followed by blood naive CD4+ T cells.

The sequenced material came from naive CD4+ T cells sorted from a lymph node. In the paper's terms, the cell subset or site label means: naive CD4+ T cells, CD4+CD45RA+CD25-. In this chain, TRBV2 is recombined with TRBJ2-7; a stretch of 9 junction bases matches TRBD1. The receptor was derived from a female donor with breast cancer. CDR3 reads: CASSTDRDRASYEQYF. The DNA is TGTGCCAGCAGTACCGACCGGGACAGGGCAAGCTACGAGCAGTACTTC.